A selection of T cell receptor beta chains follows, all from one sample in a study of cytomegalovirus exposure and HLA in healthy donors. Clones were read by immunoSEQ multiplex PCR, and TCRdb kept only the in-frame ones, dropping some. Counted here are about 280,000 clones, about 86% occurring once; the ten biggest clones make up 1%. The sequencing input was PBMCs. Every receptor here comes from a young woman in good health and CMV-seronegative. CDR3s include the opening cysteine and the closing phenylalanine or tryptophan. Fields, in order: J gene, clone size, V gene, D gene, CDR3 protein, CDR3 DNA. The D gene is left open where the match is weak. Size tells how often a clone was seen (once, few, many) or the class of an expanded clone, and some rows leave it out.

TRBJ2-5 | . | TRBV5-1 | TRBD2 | CASSVGAGGGETQYF | TGCGCCAGCAGCGTGGGAGCGGGAGGCGGTGAGACCCAGTACTTC
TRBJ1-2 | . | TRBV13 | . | CASSLGVTGEYGYTF | TGTGCCAGCAGCTTAGGGGTTACGGGGGAATATGGCTACACCTTC
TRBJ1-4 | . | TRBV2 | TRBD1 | CASSTDRGPSEKLFF | TGTGCCAGCAGTACCGACAGGGGGCCAAGTGAAAAACTGTTTTTT
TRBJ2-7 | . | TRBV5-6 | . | CASSLDFRRSYEQYF | TGTGCCAGCAGCTTGGACTTCCGGAGGTCCTACGAGCAGTACTTC
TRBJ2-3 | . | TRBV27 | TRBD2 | CASSTLTSGGASDTQYF | TGTGCCAGCAGCACACTTACTAGCGGGGGGGCTTCAGATACGCAGTATTTT
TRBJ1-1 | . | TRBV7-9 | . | CASSLAPGSTEAFF | TGTGCCAGCAGCTTAGCGCCAGGTAGCACTGAAGCTTTCTTT
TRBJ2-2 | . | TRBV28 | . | CASSSYVGTSNTGELFF | TGTGCCAGCAGTTCCTACGTTGGGACATCGAACACCGGGGAGCTGTTTTTT
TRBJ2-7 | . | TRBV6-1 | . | CASSRDWYYEQYF | TGTGCCAGCAGCCGGGACTGGTACTACGAGCAGTACTTC
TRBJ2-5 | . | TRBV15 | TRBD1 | CATSRDRQGARETQYF | TGTGCCACCAGCAGAGACAGACAGGGGGCACGAGAGACCCAGTACTTC
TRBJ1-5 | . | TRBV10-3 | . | CAFASDSFNQPQHF | TGTGCCTTTGCCTCGGACAGCTTCAATCAGCCCCAGCATTTT
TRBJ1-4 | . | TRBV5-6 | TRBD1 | CASSSYTGTGYF | TGTGCCAGCAGCTCTTACACCGGGACAGGGTACTTT
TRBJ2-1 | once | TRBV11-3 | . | CASSLAGPYNEQFF | TGTGCCAGCAGCTTGGCGGGGCCATACAATGAGCAGTTCTTC
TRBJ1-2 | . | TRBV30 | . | CAWSVSGARYGYTF | TGTGCCTGGAGTGTATCAGGGGCCAGGTATGGCTACACCTTC
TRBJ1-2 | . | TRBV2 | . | CASSENWGQFGYTF | TGTGCCAGCAGTGAAAATTGGGGCCAGTTTGGCTACACCTTC
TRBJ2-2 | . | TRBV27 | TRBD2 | CASSFPGLVSTGELFF | TGTGCCAGCAGTTTCCCGGGACTAGTGTCCACCGGGGAGCTGTTTTTT
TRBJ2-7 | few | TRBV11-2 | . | CASSFDPQGSYEQYF | TGTGCCAGCAGCTTCGACCCCCAGGGATCTTACGAGCAGTACTTC
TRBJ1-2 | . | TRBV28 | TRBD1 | CASSLSLRTGDGYGYTF | TGTGCCAGCAGTTTAAGCCTCCGGACAGGGGATGGGTATGGCTACACCTTC
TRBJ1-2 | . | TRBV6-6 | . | CASSTGQRGYTF | TGTGCCAGCAGTACAGGACAGAGAGGCTACACCTTC
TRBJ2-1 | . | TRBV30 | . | CAWGVDSSYNEQFF | TGTGCCTGGGGGGTGGACAGTTCCTACAATGAGCAGTTCTTC
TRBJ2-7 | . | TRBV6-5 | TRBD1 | CASSSDRGPHEQYF | TGTGCCAGCAGTTCCGACAGGGGTCCCCACGAGCAGTACTTC
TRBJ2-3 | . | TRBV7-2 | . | CASSSRASRTDTQYF | TGTGCCAGCAGCTCGAGAGCCTCGAGGACAGATACGCAGTATTTT
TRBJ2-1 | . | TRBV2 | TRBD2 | CASSGLAGTLHEQFF | TGTGCCAGCAGTGGACTAGCGGGGACCCTTCATGAGCAGTTCTTC